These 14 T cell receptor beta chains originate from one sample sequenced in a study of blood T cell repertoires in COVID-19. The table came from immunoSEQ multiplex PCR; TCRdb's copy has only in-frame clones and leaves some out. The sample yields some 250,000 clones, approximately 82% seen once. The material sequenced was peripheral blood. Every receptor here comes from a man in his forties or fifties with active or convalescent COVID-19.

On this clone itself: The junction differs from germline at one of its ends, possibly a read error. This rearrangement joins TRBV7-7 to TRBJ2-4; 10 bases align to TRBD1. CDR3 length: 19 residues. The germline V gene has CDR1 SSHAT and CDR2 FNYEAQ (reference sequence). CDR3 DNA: TGTGCTAGCATCCTTGTGGGACAGGGGCCTCGGTGGGTCAAAAACATTCAGTACTTC. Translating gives CASILVGQGPRWVKNIQYF. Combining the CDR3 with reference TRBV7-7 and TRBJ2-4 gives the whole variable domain GAGVSQSPRYKVTKRGQDVTLRCDPISSHATLYWYQQALGQGPEFLTYFNYEAQPDKSGLPSDRFSAERPEGSISTLTIQRTEQRDSAMYRCASILVGQGPRWVKNIQYFGAGTRLSVL.

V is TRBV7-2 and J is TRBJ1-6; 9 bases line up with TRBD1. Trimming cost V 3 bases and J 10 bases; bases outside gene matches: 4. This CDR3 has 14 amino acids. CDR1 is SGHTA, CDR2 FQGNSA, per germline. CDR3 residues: CASSLLTGGSPLHF. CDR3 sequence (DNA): TGTGCCAGCAGCTTGTTGACAGGGGGGTCACCCCTCCACTTT.

The CDR3 protein is CASSHRWPGYYEKLFF. The CDR3 DNA is TGTGCCAGCAGCCATAGATGGCCAGGCTATTATGAAAAACTGTTTTTT. The chain is built from TRBV3-1 (or the pseudogene TRBV3-2) and TRBJ1-4; D is uncertain. This CDR3 is built from 16 residues. With 3 bases removed from V and 6 bases from J, the gap between germline ends came to 17 bases. From germline, CDR1 is LGHDT and CDR2 YNNKEL (reference sequence).

CDR3 coding DNA: TGTGCCAGTAGTCCGAGACAGGGAGCTAACTATGGCTACACCTTC. Its translation: CASSPRQGANYGYTF. J is TRBJ1-2 and V is TRBV19; TRBD1 matches at 7 bases. V was clipped by 5 bases and J by 0 bases; unmatched bases: 6. CDR1 is LNHDA, CDR2 SQIVND, per germline (reference sequence). This CDR3 is 15 amino acids long.

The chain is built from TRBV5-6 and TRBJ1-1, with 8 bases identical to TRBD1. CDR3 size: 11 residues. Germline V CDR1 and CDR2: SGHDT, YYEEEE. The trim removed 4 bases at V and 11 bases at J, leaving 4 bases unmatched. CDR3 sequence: CASSRTGRAFF. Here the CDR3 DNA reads TGTGCCAGCAGCCGGACAGGGAGGGCTTTCTTT.

This CDR3 reads CASSHPKWVAGTDTQYF. As DNA, the CDR3 is TGTGCCAGCAGCCATCCTAAGTGGGTAGCGGGAACAGATACGCAGTATTTT. This chain uses TRBV3-1 (or the pseudogene TRBV3-2) with TRBJ2-3; 8 bases align to TRBD2. The ends lost 3 bases at V and 3 bases at J; junction bases unmatched: 11. This CDR3 region has 17 residues. Germline V lookup: CDR1 LGHDT, CDR2 YNNKEL (reference sequence).

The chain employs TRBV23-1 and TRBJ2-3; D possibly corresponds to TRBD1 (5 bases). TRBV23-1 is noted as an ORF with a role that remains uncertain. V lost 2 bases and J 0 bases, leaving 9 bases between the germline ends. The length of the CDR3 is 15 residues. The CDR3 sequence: CASSQIDRSTDTQYF. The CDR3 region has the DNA TGCGCCAGCAGTCAAATAGACAGAAGCACAGATACGCAGTATTTT.

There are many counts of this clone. This CDR3 is CASSVENEQFF. The CDR3 bases are TGTGCCAGCAGTGTTGAGAATGAGCAGTTCTTC. The chain carries TRBV12-3 or TRBV12-4 and TRBJ2-1; D unresolved. CDR3 length: 11 amino acids. Between the trimmed V and J ends, which lost 5 bases and 7 bases, there was a span of 6 bases.

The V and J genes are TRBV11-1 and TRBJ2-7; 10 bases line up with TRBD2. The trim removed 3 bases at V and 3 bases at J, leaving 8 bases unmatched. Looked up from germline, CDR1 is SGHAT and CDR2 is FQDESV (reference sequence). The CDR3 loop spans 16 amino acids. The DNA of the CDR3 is TGTGCCAGCAGCTTGGGGCCGGGACTAGCGCTCTACGAGCAGTACTTC. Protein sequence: CASSLGPGLALYEQYF.

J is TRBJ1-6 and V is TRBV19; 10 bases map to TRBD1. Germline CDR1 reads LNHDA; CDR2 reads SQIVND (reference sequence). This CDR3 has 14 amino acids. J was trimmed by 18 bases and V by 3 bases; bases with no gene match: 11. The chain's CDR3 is CASSISDRGYLHHF. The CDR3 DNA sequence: TGTGCCAGTAGTATCTCGGACAGGGGGTATCTTCACCACTTT.

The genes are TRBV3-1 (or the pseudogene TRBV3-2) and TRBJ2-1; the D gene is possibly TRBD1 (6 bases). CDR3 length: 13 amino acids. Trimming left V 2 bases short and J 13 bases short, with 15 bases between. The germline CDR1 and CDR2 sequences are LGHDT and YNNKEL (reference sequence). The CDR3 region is CASSQRTGTQQFF. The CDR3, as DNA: TGTGCCAGCAGCCAACGGACCGGGACACAACAGTTCTTC.

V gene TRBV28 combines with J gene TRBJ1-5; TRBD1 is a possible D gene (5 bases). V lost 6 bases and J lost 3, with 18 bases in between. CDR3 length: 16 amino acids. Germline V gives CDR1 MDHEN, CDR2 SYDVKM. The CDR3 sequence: CASRFSGDRHNQPQHF. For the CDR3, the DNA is TGTGCCAGCAGATTTTCGGGGGACCGACACAATCAGCCCCAGCATTTT. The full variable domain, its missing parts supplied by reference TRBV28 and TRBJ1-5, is DVKVTQSSRYLVKRTGEKVFLECVQDMDHENMFWYRQDPGLGLRLIYFSYDVKMKEKGDIPEGYSVSREKKERFSLILESASTNQTSMYLCASRFSGDRHNQPQHFGDGTRLSIL.

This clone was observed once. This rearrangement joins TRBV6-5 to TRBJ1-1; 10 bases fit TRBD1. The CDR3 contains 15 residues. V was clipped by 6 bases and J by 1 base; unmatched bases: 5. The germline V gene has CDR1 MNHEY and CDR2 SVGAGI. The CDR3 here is CASRGRTGGNTEAFF. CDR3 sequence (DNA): TGTGCCAGCAGGGGACGGACAGGGGGGAACACTGAAGCTTTCTTT.

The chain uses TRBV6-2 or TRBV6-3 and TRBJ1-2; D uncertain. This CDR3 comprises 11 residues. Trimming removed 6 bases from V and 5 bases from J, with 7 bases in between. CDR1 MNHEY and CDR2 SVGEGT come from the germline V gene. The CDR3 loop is CASSRMYGYTF. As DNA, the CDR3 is TGTGCCAGCAGCCGTATGTATGGCTACACCTTC.